This T cell receptor beta chain came from a study of T cell changes during pregnancy in multiple sclerosis. Germline-derived CDR1 and CDR2 are SGHVS and FNYEAQ. V shed 2 bases, J shed 4 bases, and the junction held 9 bases outside the gene matches. The CDR3 extends over 16 amino acids. Assay used: immunoSEQ multiplex PCR; TCRdb lists only in-frame clones, some missing. Here the sample spans 15,000 to 20,000 clones, more than 75% being singletons. The starting material was CD4+ T cells from peripheral blood mononuclear cells, obtained in the first trimester of pregnancy. This TCR was recovered from a female donor in good health, enrolled as a control in a pregnancy study. The rearrangement joins TRBV7-6 to TRBJ1-1, with TRBD1 matching over 8 bases. Here the CDR3 DNA reads TGTGCCAGCAGCTTAAGGACAGGGAAATCGATCACTGAAGCTTTCTTT. As protein: CASSLRTGKSITEAFF. The full variable domain, rest sourced from reference TRBV7-6 and TRBJ1-1, is GAGVSQSPRYKVTKRGQDVALRCDPISGHVSLYWYRQALGQGPEFLTYFNYEAQQDKSGLPNDRFSAERPEGSISTLTIQRTEQRDSAMYRCASSLRTGKSITEAFFGQGTRLTVV.